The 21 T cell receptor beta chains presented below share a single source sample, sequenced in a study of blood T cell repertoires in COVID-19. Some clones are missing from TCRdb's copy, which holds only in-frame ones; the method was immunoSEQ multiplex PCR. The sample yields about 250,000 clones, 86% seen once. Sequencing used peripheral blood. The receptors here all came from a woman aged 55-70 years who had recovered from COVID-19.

This CDR3 is CASSTPGQGVRGYTF. CDR3 DNA sequence: TGTGCCAGCAGTACCCCTGGACAGGGCGTTCGTGGCTACACCTTC. The rearrangement uses TRBV28 and TRBJ1-2; TRBD1 matches 8 bases. This CDR3 contains 15 residues. The trim removed 5 bases at V and 7 bases at J, leaving 12 bases unmatched. The germline V gene encodes CDR1 MDHEN and CDR2 SYDVKM.

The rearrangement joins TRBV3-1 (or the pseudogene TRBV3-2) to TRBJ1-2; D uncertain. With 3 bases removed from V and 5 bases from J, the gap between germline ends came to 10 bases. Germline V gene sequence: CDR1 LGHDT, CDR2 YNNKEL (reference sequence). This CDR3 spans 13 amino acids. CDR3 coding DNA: TGTGCCAGCAGCCAGTCGGGGATTTATGGCTACACCTTC. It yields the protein CASSQSGIYGYTF.

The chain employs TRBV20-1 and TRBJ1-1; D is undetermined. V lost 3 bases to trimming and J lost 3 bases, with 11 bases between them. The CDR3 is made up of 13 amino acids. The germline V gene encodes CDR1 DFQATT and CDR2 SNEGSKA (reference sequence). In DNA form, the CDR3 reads TGCAGTGCTAGTCCCAGACTTGACACTGAAGCTTTCTTT. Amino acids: CSASPRLDTEAFF.

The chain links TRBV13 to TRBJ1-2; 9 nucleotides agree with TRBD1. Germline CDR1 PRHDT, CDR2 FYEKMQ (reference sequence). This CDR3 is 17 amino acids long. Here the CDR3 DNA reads TGTCCCCCTGGGGGACAGGGTTTTTTATCCTCTAACTATGGCTACACCTTC. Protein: CPPGGQGFLSSNYGYTF.

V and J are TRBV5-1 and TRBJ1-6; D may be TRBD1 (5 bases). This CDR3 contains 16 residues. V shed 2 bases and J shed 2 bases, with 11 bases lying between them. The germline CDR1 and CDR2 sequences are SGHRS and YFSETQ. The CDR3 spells CASSLDSPPYNSPLHF. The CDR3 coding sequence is TGCGCCAGCAGCTTAGACAGTCCCCCCTATAATTCACCCCTCCACTTT.

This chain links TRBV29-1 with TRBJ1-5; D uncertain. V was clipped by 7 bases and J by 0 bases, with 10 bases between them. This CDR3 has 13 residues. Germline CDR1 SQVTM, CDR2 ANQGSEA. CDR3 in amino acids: CSGSGGSNQPQHF. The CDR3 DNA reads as TGCAGCGGGTCAGGAGGTAGCAATCAGCCCCAGCATTTT.

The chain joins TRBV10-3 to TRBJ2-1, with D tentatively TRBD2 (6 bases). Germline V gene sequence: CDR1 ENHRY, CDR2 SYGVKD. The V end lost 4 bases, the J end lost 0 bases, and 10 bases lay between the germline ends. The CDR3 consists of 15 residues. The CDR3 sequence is CAISVEGGSYNEQFF. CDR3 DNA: TGTGCCATCAGTGTCGAGGGAGGCTCCTACAATGAGCAGTTCTTC.

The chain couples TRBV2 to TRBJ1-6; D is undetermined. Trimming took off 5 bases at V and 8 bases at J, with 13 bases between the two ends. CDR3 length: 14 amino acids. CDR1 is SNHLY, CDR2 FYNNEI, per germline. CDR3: CASSFDGSYSPLHF. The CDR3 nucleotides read TGTGCCAGCAGTTTTGACGGGTCGTATTCACCCCTCCACTTT.

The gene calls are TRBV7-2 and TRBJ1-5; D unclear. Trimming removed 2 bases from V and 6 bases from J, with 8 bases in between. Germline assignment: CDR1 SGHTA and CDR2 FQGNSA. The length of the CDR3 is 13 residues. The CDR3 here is CASSLMRGQPQHF. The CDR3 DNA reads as TGTGCCAGCAGCTTAATGCGGGGTCAGCCCCAGCATTTT.

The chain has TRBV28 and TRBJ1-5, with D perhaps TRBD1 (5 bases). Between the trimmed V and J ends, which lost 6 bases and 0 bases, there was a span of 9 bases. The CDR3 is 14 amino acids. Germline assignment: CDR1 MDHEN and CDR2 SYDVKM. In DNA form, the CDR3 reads TGTGCCAGCAGGGCGGGGACTAGCAATCAGCCCCAGCATTTT. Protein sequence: CASRAGTSNQPQHF.

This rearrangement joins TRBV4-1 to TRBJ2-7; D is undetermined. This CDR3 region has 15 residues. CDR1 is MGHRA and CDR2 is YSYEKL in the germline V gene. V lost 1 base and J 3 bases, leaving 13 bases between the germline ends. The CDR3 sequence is CASSQASLSFYEQYF. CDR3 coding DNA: TGCGCCAGCAGCCAAGCGTCCTTGAGTTTCTACGAGCAGTACTTC.

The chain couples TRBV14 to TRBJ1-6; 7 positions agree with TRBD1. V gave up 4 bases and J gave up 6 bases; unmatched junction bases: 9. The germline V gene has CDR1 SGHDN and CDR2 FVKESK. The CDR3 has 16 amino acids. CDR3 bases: TGTGCCAGCAGCCCCGTAACAGGGGCCCCTAATTCACCCCTCCACTTT. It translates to CASSPVTGAPNSPLHF. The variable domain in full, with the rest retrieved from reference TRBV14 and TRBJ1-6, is EAGVTQFPSHSVIEKGQTVTLRCDPISGHDNLYWYRRVMGKEIKFLLHFVKESKQDESGMPNNRFLAERTGGTYSTLKVQPAELEDSGVYFCASSPVTGAPNSPLHFGNGTRLTVT.

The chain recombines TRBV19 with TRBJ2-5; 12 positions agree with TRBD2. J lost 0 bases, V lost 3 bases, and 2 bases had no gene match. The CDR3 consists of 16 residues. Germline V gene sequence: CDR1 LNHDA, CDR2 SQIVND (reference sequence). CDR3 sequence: CASSMTSGGHQETQYF. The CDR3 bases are TGTGCCAGTAGTATGACTAGCGGGGGACACCAAGAGACCCAGTACTTC.

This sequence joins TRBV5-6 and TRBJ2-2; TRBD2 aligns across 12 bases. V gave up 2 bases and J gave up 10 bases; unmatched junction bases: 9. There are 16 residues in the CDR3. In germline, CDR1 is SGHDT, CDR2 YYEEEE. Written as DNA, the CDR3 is TGTGCCAGCAGCTTCCCTACTAGCGGGGGGCCTGAGGAGCTGTTTTTT. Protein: CASSFPTSGGPEELFF.

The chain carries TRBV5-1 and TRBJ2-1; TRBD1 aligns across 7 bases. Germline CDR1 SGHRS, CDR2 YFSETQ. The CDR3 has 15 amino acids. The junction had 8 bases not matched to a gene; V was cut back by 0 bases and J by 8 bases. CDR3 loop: CASSLGGQRGHEQFF. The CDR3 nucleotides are TGCGCCAGCAGCTTGGGGGGACAGCGTGGGCATGAGCAGTTCTTC.

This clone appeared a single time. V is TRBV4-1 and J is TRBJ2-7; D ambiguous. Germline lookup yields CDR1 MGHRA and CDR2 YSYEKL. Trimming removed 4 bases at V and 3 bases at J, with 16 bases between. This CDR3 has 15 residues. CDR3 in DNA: TGCGCCAGCAGCCCAGCAGGTGGTGTCGACTACGAGCAGTACTTC. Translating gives CASSPAGGVDYEQYF.

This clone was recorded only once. The DNA for the CDR3 is TGTGCCAGCAGCCACCCGGGACAGGGGCAAGAGACCCAGTACTTC. Its translation: CASSHPGQGQETQYF. The chain combines TRBV6-6 with TRBJ2-5; 10 positions agree with TRBD1. V lost 6 bases and J lost 2; bases outside the gene matches: 6. The CDR3 spans 15 residues. Germline CDR1 is MNHNY and CDR2 is SVGAGI (reference sequence).

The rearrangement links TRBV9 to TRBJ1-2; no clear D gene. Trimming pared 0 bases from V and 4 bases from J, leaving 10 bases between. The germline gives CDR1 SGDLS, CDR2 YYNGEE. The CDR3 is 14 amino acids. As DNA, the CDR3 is TGTGCCAGCAGCGTAGGCGAGGGTATCTATGGCTACACCTTC. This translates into CASSVGEGIYGYTF.

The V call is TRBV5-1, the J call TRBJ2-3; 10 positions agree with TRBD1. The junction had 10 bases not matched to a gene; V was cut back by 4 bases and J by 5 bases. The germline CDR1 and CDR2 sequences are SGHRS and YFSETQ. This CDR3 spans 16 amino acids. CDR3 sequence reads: CASSLVTGGREDTQYF. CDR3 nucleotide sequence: TGCGCCAGCAGCCTCGTGACAGGGGGCAGGGAAGATACGCAGTATTTT.

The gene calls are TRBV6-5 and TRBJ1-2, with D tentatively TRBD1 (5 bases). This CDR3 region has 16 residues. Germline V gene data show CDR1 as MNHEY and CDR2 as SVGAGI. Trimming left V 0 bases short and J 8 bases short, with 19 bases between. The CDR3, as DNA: TGTGCCAGCAGTTACTCGCCTTCCGGGACTCTTGGCGGCTACACCTTC. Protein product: CASSYSPSGTLGGYTF.

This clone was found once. The CDR3 coding sequence is TGTGCCAGCATTCGCCTAGGGGGACCTGATATGATCGAAAAACTGTTTTTT. Encoded protein: CASIRLGGPDMIEKLFF. The chain combines TRBV2 with TRBJ1-4; D is perhaps TRBD1 (6 bases). V lost 7 bases and J lost 8, with 26 bases in between. The CDR3 extends over 17 amino acids. The V gene's germline CDR1 is SNHLY and CDR2 FYNNEI. Full variable domain (outside the CDR3, taken from reference TRBV2 and TRBJ1-4): EPEVTQTPSHQVTQMGQEVILRCVPISNHLYFYWYRQILGQKVEFLVSFYNNEISEKSEIFDDQFSVERPDGSNFTLKIRSTKLEDSAMYFCASIRLGGPDMIEKLFFGSGTQLSVL.